Below are 27 T cell receptor beta chains sequenced from a single sample in a study of tumor and adjacent non-tumor tissue in lung cancer. A modified ARM-PCR protocol with three rounds of nested PCR amplified TCRbeta. TCRdb used MiXCR to reprocess the multiplex PCR reads, holding one entry per CDR3 protein. The table includes over 130,000 distinct CDR3 sequences, approximately 72% detected once. The template was RNA from unsorted bulk tissue. Sequencing was done on a sample of lung tumor tissue. The receptors originated from a man in his 60s with small cell lung cancer.

Details on this clonotype: At one end, the junction sequence differs from germline, possibly due to a read error. The V and J genes are TRBV12-3 or TRBV12-4 and TRBJ1-6; tentative D call: TRBD1 (5 bases). The CDR3 covers 13 residues. Written as DNA, the CDR3 is TGTGTCAGCAGACAAAGACAGATTTCACCCCTCCACTTT. Its translation is CVSRQRQISPLHF.

Regarding this clonotype: Just one base apart from a much larger clone, this may be a read error. J is TRBJ2-1 and V is TRBV5-1, with TRBD2 as a possible D gene (6 bases). CDR1 is SGHRS, CDR2 YFSETQ, per germline. This CDR3 has 14 residues. The ends were cut back, 4 bases at V and 4 bases at J, with 12 bases in the middle. The CDR3 protein is CASSGGMYYNEQFF. DNA of the CDR3: TGCGCCAGCAGCGGGGGGATGTATTACAATGAGCAGTTCTTC. Variable domain in full (rest from reference TRBV5-1 and TRBJ2-1): KAGVTQTPRYLIKTRGQQVTLSCSPISGHRSVSWYQQTPGQGLQFLFEYFSETQRNKGNFPGRFSGRQFSNSRSEMNVSTLELGDSALYLCASSGGMYYNEQFFGPGTRLTVL.

As for this clonotype: A much larger clone is a single base away; this may be a read error. V is TRBV20-1 and J is TRBJ2-7; D not resolved. The germline CDR1 and CDR2 sequences are DFQATT and SNEGSKA (reference sequence). V lost 4 bases to trimming and J lost 3 bases, with 7 bases between them. The CDR3 length is 11 residues. CDR3 sequence: CSAKGCYEQYF. CDR3 nucleotides: TGCAGTGCTAAAGGGTGCTACGAGCAGTACTTC.

This clonotype was seen only once. One end of the junction fails to match germline, which may point to a read error. The chain couples TRBV12-3 or TRBV12-4 to TRBJ1-2, with D perhaps matching TRBD1 (6 bases). This CDR3 contains 12 residues. CDR3 sequence: CAGSLTGWGYTF. DNA of the CDR3: TGTGCCGGCAGTTTGACAGGTTGGGGCTACACCTTC.

Note on this clonotype: A junction boundary mismatches the germline segment, possibly from a read error. The chain combines TRBV6-6 with TRBJ2-1, with 14 bases identical to TRBD2. CDR1 and CDR2 (germline): MNHNY, SVGAGI (reference sequence). The CDR3 totals 17 residues. The CDR3, as DNA: TGTGCCAGCAGGGGACTAGCGGGAGAAATCTCCTACAATGCGCAGTTCTTC. Translated: CASRGLAGEISYNAQFF.

About this clonotype itself: The conserved phenylalanine or tryptophan is not found at the CDR3 terminus, so this likely reflects a read error. The chain employs TRBV29-1 and TRBJ1-2, with 8 nucleotides matching TRBD1. V trimming: 2 bases; J trimming: 8 bases; junction bases outside the gene matches: 7. The CDR3 sequence is 13 residues long. Germline CDR1 reads SQVTM; CDR2 reads ANQGSEA. Here the CDR3 reads CSVEPQGAGGYTV. DNA of the CDR3: TGCAGCGTTGAACCCCAGGGGGCGGGGGGCTACACCGTC.

The gene calls are TRBV6-2 or TRBV6-3 and TRBJ1-5, with a tentative D call TRBD1 (5 bases). V was pared by 4 bases and J by 2 bases, with 9 bases between. The germline CDR1 and CDR2 sequences are MNHEY and SVGEGT. This CDR3 is built from 14 residues. CDR3 DNA sequence: TGTGCCAGCAGTTGGAGACAGCGCAATCAGCCCCAGCATTTT. Its translation is CASSWRQRNQPQHF.

This clonotype turned up a few times. The chain has TRBV5-6 and TRBJ2-7, with D perhaps being TRBD1 or TRBD2 (6 bases each). CDR1 SGHDT and CDR2 YYEEEE come from the germline V gene. CDR3 length: 13 amino acids. Trimming removed 2 bases at V and 3 bases at J, with 9 bases between. CDR3 nucleotides: TGTGCCAGCAGCTTACAGGGAGGCTACGAGCAGTACTTC. It codes for CASSLQGGYEQYF.

Worth noting for this clonotype: A single base separates this from a much larger clone, so it may be a read error. The chain has TRBV5-1 and TRBJ2-2; D gene ambiguous. V gave up 4 bases and J gave up 0 bases, with 10 bases separating them. CDR3 size: 15 residues. Germline V gene lookup returns CDR1 SGHRS and CDR2 YFSETQ. The CDR3 nucleotides read TGCGCCAGCAGCCTCTACAGACCGAACACCGGGGAGCTGTTTTTT. Translated: CASSLYRPNTGELFF. Variable domain in full (rest from reference TRBV5-1 and TRBJ2-2): KAGVTQTPRYLIKTRGQQVTLSCSPISGHRSVSWYQQTPGQGLQFLFEYFSETQRNKGNFPGRFSGRQFSNSRSEMNVSTLELGDSALYLCASSLYRPNTGELFFGEGSRLTVL.

Concerning this clonotype itself: Sequence at one end of the junction differs from germline and may be a read error. The V gene is TRBV11-2, the J gene TRBJ2-3, with D possibly being TRBD2 (5 bases). From germline, CDR1 is SGHAT and CDR2 FQNNGV. There are 14 residues in the CDR3. CDR3 in DNA: TGTGACAGTAGCTTAGCGAGTGAAACAGATATGCAGTATTTT. It is translated as CDSSLASETDMQYF.

Of note for this clonotype: This CDR3 is missing its conserved last phenylalanine or tryptophan, likely due to a read error. The V call is TRBV29-1, the J call TRBJ1-1; tentative D call: TRBD1 (6 bases). In germline, CDR1 is SQVTM, CDR2 ANQGSEA. The length of the CDR3 is 13 residues. The CDR3 protein is CSVVSGVNTEAFS. The CDR3 DNA follows: TGCAGTGTTGTATCAGGGGTGAACACTGAAGCTTTCTCT.

This clonotype turned up a few times. V and J are TRBV5-4 and TRBJ2-3, with D tentatively TRBD2 (6 bases). This CDR3 is 16 amino acids long. Trimming removed 0 bases from V and 0 bases from J, with 11 bases in between. The germline V gene has CDR1 SGHNT and CDR2 YYREEE (reference sequence). The CDR3 DNA sequence: TGTGCCAGCAGCTTGGCGCTAGCGCGGAGCACAGATACGCAGTATTTT. Its translation: CASSLALARSTDTQYF. Using reference TRBV5-4 and TRBJ2-3 for the parts outside the CDR3, the full variable domain is ETGVTQSPTHLIKTRGQQVTLRCSSQSGHNTVSWYQQALGQGPQFIFQYYREEENGRGNFPPRFSGLQFPNYSSELNVNALELDDSALYLCASSLALARSTDTQYFGPGTRLTVL.

This clonotype was observed a single time. One end of the junction is discordant with germline, which a read error may explain. The chain links TRBV4-2 to TRBJ2-1; 7 nucleotides align to TRBD2. CDR1 is LGHNA, CDR2 YNFKEQ, per germline. This CDR3 is 17 amino acids long. The CDR3: CASSHISGGYSYNEQFF. Written as DNA, the CDR3 is TGTGCTAGCAGCCATATCTCGGGAGGCTACTCCTACAATGAGCAGTTCTTC.

The chain uses TRBV6-1 and TRBJ2-7, with TRBD1 as a possible D gene (5 bases). CDR3 length: 13 amino acids. Trimming took off 3 bases at V and 7 bases at J, with 13 bases between the two ends. From germline, CDR1 is MNHNS and CDR2 SASEGT. The CDR3 loop is CASSDRESREQYF. The CDR3 DNA is TGTGCCAGCAGTGACAGGGAAAGCAGGGAGCAGTACTTC.

The chain carries TRBV6-6 and TRBJ2-3, with unresolved D. Germline lookup yields CDR1 MNHNY and CDR2 SVGAGI (reference sequence). CDR3 length equals 16 residues. Trimming stripped 2 bases from V and 7 bases from J, with 19 bases between. This CDR3 is CASSYIVVVARHTQYF. The CDR3 DNA sequence: TGTGCCAGCAGTTACATAGTGGTGGTAGCCAGGCATACGCAGTATTTT.

This clonotype has just a few counts. The junction shows a germline mismatch at one end, possibly a read error. V and J are TRBV9 and TRBJ2-1; no reliable D call. Germline CDR1 SGDLS, CDR2 YYNGEE. The CDR3 has 13 residues. The CDR3 spells CASNVGQDNEQFF. CDR3 DNA: TGTGCCAGCAACGTAGGCCAAGACAATGAGCAGTTCTTC. The whole variable domain, remainder taken from reference TRBV9 and TRBJ2-1, is DSGVTQTPKHLITATGQRVTLRCSPRSGDLSVYWYQQSLDQGLQFLIQYYNGEERAKGNILERFSAQQFPDLHSELNLSSLELGDSALYFCASNVGQDNEQFFGPGTRLTVL.

Turning to this clonotype: This may stem from a read error, because a much larger clone lies one nucleotide away. V and J are TRBV6-1 and TRBJ2-7, with TRBD2 matching 7 bases. Germline-derived CDR1 and CDR2 are MNHNS and SASEGT. Germline trimming cut 5 bases from V and 9 bases from J; bases unmatched to any gene: 10. The CDR3 is 13 residues long. CDR3 amino acids: CASSPTSLRGQYF. The CDR3 DNA is TGTGCCAGCAGTCCGACTAGCTTGAGGGGGCAGTACTTC.

This clonotype was seen more than once but under ten times. The genes are TRBV5-6 and TRBJ1-5, with D possibly matching TRBD1 (5 bases). The CDR3 covers 13 residues. Trimming pared 3 bases from V and 5 bases from J, leaving 9 bases between. Looked up from germline, CDR1 is SGHDT and CDR2 is YYEEEE. The chain's CDR3 is CASSSDRYQPQHF. In nucleotides, the CDR3 is TGTGCCAGCAGCTCTGACAGATATCAGCCCCAGCATTTT.

A note on this clonotype: Since a much larger clone is just one base distant, this may be a read error. The J gene is TRBJ2-7, the V gene TRBV11-2, with D hard to call. The CDR3 is 12 amino acids. From germline, CDR1 is SGHAT and CDR2 FQNNGV. The V gene lost 4 bases and the J gene lost 6 bases, with 10 bases spanning the gap. CDR3: CASSSPFSEQYV. CDR3 coding DNA: TGTGCCAGCAGCTCCCCGTTCAGCGAGCAGTACGTC.

In regard to this clonotype: A much larger clone lies one base from this, so it may be a read error. CDR3: CASRGRAMNTEAFF. For the CDR3, the DNA is TGTGCCAGCAGAGGACGGGCCATGAACACTGAAGCTTTCTTT. This chain connects TRBV11-3 to TRBJ1-1; D is unresolved. The germline V gene has CDR1 SGHNT and CDR2 YENEEA. V lost 6 bases to trimming and J lost 0 bases, with 11 bases between them. The CDR3 length is 14 residues. Filled out from reference TRBV11-3 and TRBJ1-1, the complete variable domain reads EAGVVQSPRYKIIEKKQPVAFWCNPISGHNTLYWYLQNLGQGPELLIRYENEEAVDDSQLPKDRFSAERLKGVDSTLKIQPAELGDSAVYLCASRGRAMNTEAFFGQGTRLTVV.

In the case of this clonotype: A much larger clone lies one base from this, so it may be a read error. The chain recombines TRBV6-5 with TRBJ1-5; no firm D call. Germline loops: CDR1 MNHEY, CDR2 SVGAGI. The CDR3 is 15 residues long. The CDR3 sequence is CASSSGIQGNQPRHF. CDR3 nucleotide sequence: TGTGCCAGCAGTTCCGGGATCCAAGGCAATCAGCCCCGGCATTTT.

Comment on this clonotype: Relative to the germline gene, one junction end is altered; a read error may explain this. The chain joins TRBV29-1 to TRBJ2-3; 8 positions agree with TRBD1. CDR3 length: 14 residues. Per germline, CDR1 SQVTM and CDR2 ANQGSEA. CDR3 in amino acids: CSVTGQGFAETQYF. CDR3 coding DNA: TGCAGTGTCACAGGACAGGGATTCGCAGAAACGCAGTATTTT.

About this clonotype: This may be a read error, as it is one base from a much larger clone. The chain is built from TRBV7-9 and TRBJ2-3; D is unclear. CDR3 size: 14 residues. The V gene's germline CDR1 is SEHNR and CDR2 FQNEAQ (reference sequence). CDR3 coding DNA: TGTGCCAGCATCTTAGGCCAACCCACAGATACGCAGTATTTT. Encoded protein: CASILGQPTDTQYF.

The rearrangement links TRBV5-1 to TRBJ2-1; D is unclear. In germline, CDR1 is SGHRS, CDR2 YFSETQ. The CDR3 length is 14 residues. Trimming stripped 0 bases from V and 4 bases from J, with 8 bases between. CDR3 bases: TGCGCCAGCAGCTTGGGAACCGAATACAATGAGCAGTTCTTC. Residues: CASSLGTEYNEQFF.

This clonotype was seen ten or more times. J is TRBJ2-7 and V is TRBV6-5; D is unresolved. Trimming stripped 4 bases from V and 2 bases from J, with 6 bases between. The CDR3 totals 12 residues. Germline V gene sequence: CDR1 MNHEY, CDR2 SVGAGI. This CDR3 reads CASSSITYEQYF. In DNA form, the CDR3 reads TGTGCCAGCAGTTCCATCACCTACGAGCAGTACTTC.

Remarks on this clonotype: Being one base from a much bigger clone, this may be a read error. The rearrangement links TRBV20-1 to TRBJ2-3; D is ambiguous. Per germline, CDR1 DFQATT and CDR2 SNEGSKA (reference sequence). V was clipped by 3 bases and J by 0 bases, with 10 bases between them. The CDR3 consists of 14 residues. CDR3: CSARDPHSTDTQYF. As DNA, the CDR3 is TGCAGTGCTAGGGACCCACACAGCACAGATACGCAGTATTTT.

The rearrangement joins TRBV5-1 to TRBJ2-1; 7 bases agree with TRBD2. The CDR3 contains 15 residues. J was trimmed by 9 bases and V by 6 bases; bases with no gene match: 15. The germline V gene has CDR1 SGHRS and CDR2 YFSETQ. This CDR3 reads CASNFQLVGGAEQFF. CDR3 DNA sequence: TGCGCCAGCAACTTCCAACTAGTGGGAGGGGCTGAGCAGTTCTTC.